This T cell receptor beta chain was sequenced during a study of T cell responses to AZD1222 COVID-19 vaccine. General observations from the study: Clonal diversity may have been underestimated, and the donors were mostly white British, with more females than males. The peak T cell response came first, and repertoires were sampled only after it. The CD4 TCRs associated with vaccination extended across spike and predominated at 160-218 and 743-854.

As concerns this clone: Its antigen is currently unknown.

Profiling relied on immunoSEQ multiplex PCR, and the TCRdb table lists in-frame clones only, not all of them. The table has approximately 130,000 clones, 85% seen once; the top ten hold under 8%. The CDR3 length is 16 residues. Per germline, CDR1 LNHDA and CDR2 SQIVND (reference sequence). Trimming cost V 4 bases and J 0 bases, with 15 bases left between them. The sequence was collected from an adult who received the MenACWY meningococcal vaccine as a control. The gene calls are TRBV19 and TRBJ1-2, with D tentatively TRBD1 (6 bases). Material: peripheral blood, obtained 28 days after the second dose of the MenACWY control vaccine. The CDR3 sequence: CASSSLRAGANYGYTF. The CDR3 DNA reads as TGTGCCAGTAGTAGCCTCAGGGCAGGGGCTAACTATGGCTACACCTTC.